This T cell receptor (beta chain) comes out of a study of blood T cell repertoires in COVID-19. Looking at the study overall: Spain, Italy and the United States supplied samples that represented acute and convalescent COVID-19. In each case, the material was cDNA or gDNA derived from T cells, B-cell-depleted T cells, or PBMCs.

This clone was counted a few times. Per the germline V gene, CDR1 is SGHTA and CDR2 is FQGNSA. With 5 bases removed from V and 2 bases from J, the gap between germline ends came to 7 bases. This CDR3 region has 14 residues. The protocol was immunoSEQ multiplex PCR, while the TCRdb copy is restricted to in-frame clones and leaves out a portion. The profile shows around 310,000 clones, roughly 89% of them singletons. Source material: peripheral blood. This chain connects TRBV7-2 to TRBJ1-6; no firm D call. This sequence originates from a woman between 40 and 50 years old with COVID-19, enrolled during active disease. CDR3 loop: CASSPGAYNSPLHF. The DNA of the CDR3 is TGTGCCAGCAGCCCCGGGGCCTATAATTCACCCCTCCACTTT. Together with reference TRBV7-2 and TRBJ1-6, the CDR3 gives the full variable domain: GAGVSQSPSNKVTEKGKDVELRCDPISGHTALYWYRQSLGQGLEFLIYFQGNSAPDKSGLPSDRFSAERTGGSVSTLTIQRTQQEDSAVYLCASSPGAYNSPLHFGNGTRLTVT.